Below are 27 T cell receptor beta chains sequenced from a single sample in a study of identical twins. TCRdb re-derived calls from the 5' RACE reads in MiXCR, one entry per CDR3 protein. The sample holds around 1.7 million distinct CDR3 sequences, 25% to 35% seen once. The sequenced material came from cord blood. Source of these receptors: a newborn girl in good health.

This clonotype was seen a handful of times. The chain carries TRBV20-1 and TRBJ2-7, with TRBD1 matching 10 bases. V gave up 0 bases and J gave up 4 bases; unmatched junction bases: 6. Germline V lookup: CDR1 DFQATT, CDR2 SNEGSKA (reference sequence). The CDR3 runs to 15 residues. CDR3 coding DNA: TGCAGTGCTAGAGATCCCCGACAGGGGGCATACGAGCAGTACTTC. Its protein is CSARDPRQGAYEQYF.

This clonotype showed up many times. The chain uses TRBV6-2 or TRBV6-3 and TRBJ2-3, with 8 bases that match TRBD2. CDR3 length equals 15 residues. V lost 2 bases, J lost 0 bases, and 1 base stayed unmatched. The germline V gene encodes CDR1 MNHEY and CDR2 SVGEGT. CDR3 region: CASSYGLASTDTQYF. CDR3 nucleotide sequence: TGTGCCAGCAGTTACGGACTAGCTAGCACAGATACGCAGTATTTT.

V usage is TRBV3-1 and J usage is TRBJ2-7; D not certain. The CDR3 covers 13 residues. Germline V CDR1 and CDR2: LGHDT, YNNKEL (reference sequence). The V end lost 1 base, the J end lost 3 bases, and 7 bases lay between the germline ends. The CDR3 nucleotides are TGTGCCAGCAGCCAAGCCCCTTACTACGAGCAGTACTTC. Translated, it gives CASSQAPYYEQYF.

This clonotype was seen only a few times. The chain joins TRBV20-1 to TRBJ2-3, with no clear D. CDR1 and CDR2 (germline): DFQATT, SNEGSKA (reference sequence). This CDR3 is built from 16 residues. Between the trimmed V and J ends, which lost 6 bases and 0 bases, there was a span of 19 bases. The CDR3 spells CSATPIAPTSTDTQYF. The CDR3 bases are TGCAGTGCCACCCCCATTGCGCCTACTAGCACAGATACGCAGTATTTT.

This clonotype was observed many times. Here the CDR3 reads CASSEDTNYGYTF. CDR3 bases: TGTGCCAGCAGTGAAGACACTAACTATGGCTACACCTTC. The V call is TRBV25-1, the J call TRBJ1-2, with unresolved D. V was cut by 2 bases and J by 0 bases, with 4 bases left in between. The CDR3 sequence is 13 residues long. Germline-derived CDR1 and CDR2 are MGHDK and SYGVNS.

This clonotype was counted a few times. The CDR3 DNA sequence: TGTGCCAGCAGCTTAAGGGTCCTACTTTACAATGAGCAGTTCTTC. Its protein product is CASSLRVLLYNEQFF. The chain recombines TRBV7-2 with TRBJ2-1; no definite D call. The germline CDR1 and CDR2 sequences are SGHTA and FQGNSA. The CDR3 runs to 15 residues. The germline V and J ends were trimmed by 2 bases and 4 bases, with 12 bases remaining between them. Together with reference TRBV7-2 and TRBJ2-1, the CDR3 gives the full variable domain: GAGVSQSPSNKVTEKGKDVELRCDPISGHTALYWYRQSLGQGLEFLIYFQGNSAPDKSGLPSDRFSAERTGGSVSTLTIQRTQQEDSAVYLCASSLRVLLYNEQFFGPGTRLTVL.

V gene TRBV4-1 combines with J gene TRBJ2-2, with a weak D call TRBD2 (5 bases). CDR1 MGHRA and CDR2 YSYEKL come from the germline V gene. With 3 bases removed from V and 0 bases from J, the gap between germline ends came to 11 bases. This CDR3 region has 16 residues. The CDR3 here is CASSQTGNSNTGELFF. CDR3 nucleotides: TGCGCCAGCAGCCAGACGGGGAATTCGAACACCGGGGAGCTGTTTTTT.

This clonotype has only a few counts. The J gene is TRBJ2-5, the V gene TRBV21-1; TRBD2 is the table's D call and was not checked against the DNA. TRBV21-1 is a pseudogene segment. This CDR3 spans 18 amino acids. The DNA of the CDR3 is TGTGCCAGCAGCCCAAAGTGGGTCGGCGGGCGGAGGAAAGAGACCCAGTACTTC. The encoded protein is CASSPKWVGGRRKETQYF.

This clonotype has just a few counts. The rearrangement joins TRBV7-2 to TRBJ2-7; 8 nucleotides agree with TRBD1. The CDR3 spans 16 residues. Looked up from germline, CDR1 is SGHTA and CDR2 is FQGNSA. V was clipped by 5 bases and J by 1 base; unmatched bases: 10. The CDR3 loop is CASSARSRTGSYEQYF. CDR3 coding DNA: TGTGCCAGCAGCGCAAGATCTCGGACAGGGTCCTACGAGCAGTACTTC.

This clonotype came up many times. This chain links TRBV5-1 with TRBJ2-5; D possibly matches TRBD1 or TRBD2 (5 bases each). Germline-derived CDR1 and CDR2 are SGHRS and YFSETQ. The CDR3 is made up of 12 amino acids. The ends were cut back, 10 bases at V and 3 bases at J, with 13 bases in the middle. The CDR3 nucleotides read TGCGCCTCAAGAGGGGCCAAAGAGACCCAGTACTTC. Translating gives CASRGAKETQYF.

The chain carries TRBV27 and TRBJ2-1, with D tentatively TRBD2 (6 bases). The CDR3 extends over 14 amino acids. Germline lookup yields CDR1 MNHEY and CDR2 SMNVEV (reference sequence). Trimming stripped 3 bases from V and 3 bases from J, with 9 bases between. CDR3 region: CASSFGGYYNEQFF. CDR3 nucleotides: TGTGCCAGCAGTTTTGGGGGGTACTACAATGAGCAGTTCTTC.

The J gene is TRBJ2-4, the V gene TRBV10-3; 8 bases fit TRBD1. The J call may not be correct, given that the DNA end is closer to TRBJ2-7. Germline-derived CDR1 and CDR2 are ENHRY and SYGVKD. The CDR3 is 12 amino acids. The DNA for the CDR3 is TGTGCCATCAGGAGACAGGGGAACGAGCAGTACTTC. Protein sequence: CAIRRQGNEQYF.

This chain connects TRBV25-1 to TRBJ2-7; D possibly corresponds to TRBD1 (5 bases). Germline-derived CDR1 and CDR2 are MGHDK and SYGVNS. The CDR3 consists of 14 residues. V was shortened by 3 bases and J by 3 bases, with 12 bases between the two germline ends. This CDR3 is CASSEDTSLYEQYF. In nucleotides, the CDR3 is TGTGCCAGCAGTGAGGACACATCCCTCTACGAGCAGTACTTC.

The chain uses TRBV3-1 and TRBJ2-7; D remains ambiguous. The V end was cut by 1 base, the J end by 7 bases, with 17 bases between. Germline CDR1 is LGHDT and CDR2 is YNNKEL (reference sequence). The CDR3 runs 15 residues. This CDR3 is CASSQGRQSYNEQYF. CDR3 DNA sequence: TGTGCCAGCAGCCAAGGTCGACAATCCTACAATGAGCAGTACTTC.

The rearrangement joins TRBV6-6 to TRBJ1-4; D is possibly TRBD1 (5 bases). Germline V CDR1 and CDR2: MNHNY, SVGAGI (reference sequence). The CDR3 is 14 amino acids. V was shortened by 2 bases and J by 3 bases, with 7 bases between the two germline ends. CDR3 bases: TGTGCCAGCAGTTACGTCAGGGCTAATGAAAAACTGTTTTTT. Protein: CASSYVRANEKLFF.

V gene TRBV27 combines with J gene TRBJ2-3; 12 positions agree with TRBD2. There are 17 residues in the CDR3. V lost 4 bases, J lost 6 bases, and 11 bases stayed unmatched. Germline V gene sequence: CDR1 MNHEY, CDR2 SMNVEV (reference sequence). The CDR3 loop reads CASSSRGLAGGGDTQYF. The CDR3 bases are TGTGCCAGCAGTTCCCGGGGACTAGCGGGTGGTGGGGATACGCAGTATTTT.

The chain links TRBV28 to TRBJ2-4, with 7 bases matching TRBD2. Trimming at V came to 3 bases and at J to 13 bases, leaving 18 bases not matched to a gene. CDR1 is MDHEN and CDR2 is SYDVKM in the germline V gene. CDR3 length: 16 residues. CDR3 residues: CASSLPRLATYNEQYF. CDR3 DNA sequence: TGTGCCAGCAGTTTGCCCCGACTAGCTACCTACAATGAGCAGTACTTC. Supplemented by reference TRBV28 and TRBJ2-4, the full variable domain reads DVKVTQSSRYLVKRTGEKVFLECVQDMDHENMFWYRQDPGLGLRLIYFSYDVKMKEKGDIPEGYSVSREKKERFSLILESASTNQTSMYLCASSLPRLATYNEQYFGAGTRLSVL.

This clonotype was seen a handful of times. The chain employs TRBV28 and TRBJ2-1, with D perhaps matching TRBD1 (5 bases). The CDR3 covers 14 residues. The germline V gene encodes CDR1 MDHEN and CDR2 SYDVKM. V was trimmed by 6 bases and J by 4 bases, leaving 13 bases between them. The CDR3 reads CASSQGIPYNEQFF. DNA of the CDR3: TGTGCCAGCAGCCAGGGTATCCCATACAATGAGCAGTTCTTC.

The chain combines TRBV27 with TRBJ2-1, with D tentatively TRBD2 (6 bases). The J call is uncertain, as TRBJ2-7 better fits the DNA end. The CDR3 contains 15 residues. Germline CDR1 is MNHEY and CDR2 is SMNVEV (reference sequence). The chain's CDR3 is CASRGSQRAYNEQYF. The CDR3, as DNA: TGTGCCAGCCGTGGGTCACAGCGGGCCTACAATGAGCAGTACTTC.

A few counts support this clonotype. This chain uses TRBV20-1 with TRBJ2-7, with 8 bases that match TRBD2. With 3 bases clipped from V and 9 bases from J, the junction kept 13 bases outside the gene matches. Per germline, CDR1 DFQATT and CDR2 SNEGSKA (reference sequence). This CDR3 spans 14 amino acids. CDR3 sequence (DNA): TGCAGTGCTAGGGCCTTAGCGGGACCAAAGGGGCAGTACTTC. Translating it yields CSARALAGPKGQYF.

The chain recombines TRBV10-3 with TRBJ2-7, with D perhaps TRBD1 (6 bases). Trimming took off 6 bases at V and 4 bases at J, with 16 bases between the two ends. This CDR3 comprises 14 residues. Germline lookup yields CDR1 ENHRY and CDR2 SYGVKD. CDR3 loop: CAIRVLDRYYEQYF. The CDR3 DNA reads TGTGCCATCAGAGTACTAGACAGGTATTACGAGCAGTACTTC.

The chain has TRBV20-1 and TRBJ2-7; no firm D call. The CDR3 is 13 residues long. Trimming took 3 bases from V and 5 from J, leaving 14 bases between them. From germline, CDR1 is DFQATT and CDR2 SNEGSKA (reference sequence). CDR3 DNA sequence: TGCAGTGCTAGTCACGCCGGGTGGGACGAGCAGTACTTC. It is translated as CSASHAGWDEQYF.

This clonotype was seen a handful of times. The chain has TRBV5-1 and TRBJ2-3; D unresolved. V was clipped by 4 bases and J by 6 bases, with 15 bases between them. Germline CDR1 is SGHRS and CDR2 is YFSETQ. This CDR3 comprises 14 residues. The CDR3 DNA sequence: TGCGCCAGCAGCCACCGTCTCTTGCAGGATACGCAGTATTTT. Protein product: CASSHRLLQDTQYF. Looking up the rest from reference TRBV5-1 and TRBJ2-3 gives the full variable domain: KAGVTQTPRYLIKTRGQQVTLSCSPISGHRSVSWYQQTPGQGLQFLFEYFSETQRNKGNFPGRFSGRQFSNSRSEMNVSTLELGDSALYLCASSHRLLQDTQYFGPGTRLTVL.

V and J are TRBV9 and TRBJ2-1, with unresolved D. Trimming cost V 0 bases and J 8 bases, with 24 bases left between them. Germline lookup yields CDR1 SGDLS and CDR2 YYNGEE. The CDR3 extends over 18 amino acids. CDR3 nucleotide sequence: TGTGCCAGCAGCGTAGGCCCTGCCGGGCCAGCGTTTTTCTATGAGCAGTTCTTC. This codes for CASSVGPAGPAFFYEQFF.

J is TRBJ2-1 and V is TRBV3-1, with 9 bases identical to TRBD2. The DNA end is a closer match to TRBJ2-7, so the J assignment may be wrong. Germline CDR1 and CDR2: LGHDT and YNNKEL (reference sequence). The CDR3 consists of 16 residues. CDR3 residues: CASSQVLAGTNNEQYF. As DNA, the CDR3 is TGTGCCAGCAGCCAAGTCCTAGCGGGGACTAACAATGAGCAGTACTTC.

This clonotype was observed many times. V gene TRBV29-1 combines with J gene TRBJ1-2, with D unclear. Germline assignment: CDR1 SQVTM and CDR2 ANQGSEA. The CDR3 totals 11 residues. The V end was cut by 7 bases, the J end by 4 bases, with 10 bases between. CDR3 amino acids: CSAGEAYGYTF. CDR3 DNA sequence: TGCAGCGCAGGAGAGGCCTATGGCTACACCTTC.

The rearrangement joins TRBV28 to TRBJ2-5, with 12 bases lining up with TRBD2. Germline trimming cut 3 bases from V and 4 bases from J; bases unmatched to any gene: 6. This CDR3 has 16 residues. Germline loops: CDR1 MDHEN, CDR2 SYDVKM. In DNA, the CDR3 is TGTGCCAGCAGTTTGTGGCGGGGACTAGCGGGAGAGACCCAGTACTTC. It encodes CASSLWRGLAGETQYF.